These 7 T cell receptor beta chains share one sample of origin, sequenced in a study of identical twins. TCRdb re-analysed the 5' RACE reads in MiXCR, keeping a single row per CDR3 protein. Among about 810,000 distinct CDR3 sequences, about 12% were seen once, and the ten largest hold around 1.6%. The sample also formed part of further work on yellow fever vaccine responses in identical twins.

The sequenced sample was PBMCs. The receptors derive from a woman aged 18-29 years in good health.

This clonotype was found a few times. The chain links TRBV12-3 or TRBV12-4 to TRBJ2-1; D is uncertain. The CDR3 has 12 amino acids. Trimming took 1 base from V and 11 from J, leaving 9 bases between them. As DNA, the CDR3 is TGTGCCAGCAGTTTAGAGAGTGAGAAGCAGTTCTTC. Protein: CASSLESEKQFF.

This clonotype was counted only a few times. This rearrangement joins TRBV7-9 to TRBJ2-5; D is ambiguous. V was clipped by 1 base and J by 4 bases, with 13 bases between them. Looked up from germline, CDR1 is SEHNR and CDR2 is FQNEAQ (reference sequence). The CDR3 covers 15 residues. CDR3 in amino acids: CASSLGPQVAETQYF. For the CDR3, the DNA is TGTGCCAGCAGCTTAGGGCCCCAGGTAGCAGAGACCCAGTACTTC.

DNA of the CDR3: TGTGCCAGCAGGCTAACCTTCAATCAGCCCCAGCATTTT. It is translated as CASRLTFNQPQHF. The rearrangement joins TRBV27 to TRBJ1-5; D gene ambiguous. V was cut by 6 bases and J by 3 bases, with 9 bases left in between. Germline loops: CDR1 MNHEY, CDR2 SMNVEV (reference sequence). There are 13 residues in the CDR3.

The chain recombines TRBV5-5 with TRBJ1-1; possible D gene TRBD1, 5 bases. CDR1 and CDR2 (germline): SGHKS, YYEKEE (reference sequence). The CDR3 length is 13 residues. V lost 5 bases and J lost 7, with 15 bases in between. CDR3 loop: CASSSLDRNEAFF. DNA of the CDR3: TGTGCCAGCAGTTCTCTAGACAGAAATGAAGCTTTCTTT.

This clonotype was seen a few times. The rearrangement joins TRBV12-3 or TRBV12-4 to TRBJ2-1, with D hard to call. There are 15 residues in the CDR3. Trimming stripped 7 bases from V and 8 bases from J, with 21 bases between. CDR3 amino acids: CASTSTWLSLHEQFF. Written as DNA, the CDR3 is TGTGCCAGCACCTCGACTTGGTTATCGCTACATGAGCAGTTCTTC.

This chain joins TRBV3-1 and TRBJ1-3; unclear D gene. CDR1 is LGHDT, CDR2 YNNKEL, per germline (reference sequence). The CDR3 runs to 13 residues. Trimming removed 1 base at V and 8 bases at J, with 9 bases between. The chain's CDR3 is CASSQALQDTIYF. DNA of the CDR3: TGTGCCAGCAGCCAAGCTCTACAAGACACCATATATTTT.

This clonotype was counted a few times. This sequence joins TRBV28 and TRBJ2-5; D possibly corresponds to TRBD1 (6 bases). Between the trimmed V and J ends, which lost 6 bases and 9 bases, there was a span of 17 bases. The CDR3 extends over 13 amino acids. CDR1 and CDR2 from the germline V gene are MDHEN and SYDVKM. CDR3 in amino acids: CASRAGTSSPQYF. CDR3 in DNA: TGTGCCAGCAGAGCCGGGACATCCTCGCCCCAGTACTTC.